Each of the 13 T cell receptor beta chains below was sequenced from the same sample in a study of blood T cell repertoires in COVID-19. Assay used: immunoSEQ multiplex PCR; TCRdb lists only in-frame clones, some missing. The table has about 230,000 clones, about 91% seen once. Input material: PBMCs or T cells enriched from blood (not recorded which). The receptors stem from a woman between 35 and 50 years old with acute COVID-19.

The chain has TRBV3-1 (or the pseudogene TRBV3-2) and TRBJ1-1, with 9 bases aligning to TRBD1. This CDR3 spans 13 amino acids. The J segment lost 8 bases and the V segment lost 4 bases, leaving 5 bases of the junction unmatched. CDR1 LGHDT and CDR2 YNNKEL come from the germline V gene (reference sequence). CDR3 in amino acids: CASSPRDRVEAFF. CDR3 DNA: TGTGCCAGCAGCCCTCGGGACAGGGTGGAAGCTTTCTTT.

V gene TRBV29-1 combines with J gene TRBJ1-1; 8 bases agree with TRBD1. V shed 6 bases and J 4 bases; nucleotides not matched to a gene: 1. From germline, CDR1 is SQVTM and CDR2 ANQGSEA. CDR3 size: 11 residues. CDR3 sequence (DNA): TGCAGCGTGACAGGGGTCACTGAAGCTTTCTTT. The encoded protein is CSVTGVTEAFF.

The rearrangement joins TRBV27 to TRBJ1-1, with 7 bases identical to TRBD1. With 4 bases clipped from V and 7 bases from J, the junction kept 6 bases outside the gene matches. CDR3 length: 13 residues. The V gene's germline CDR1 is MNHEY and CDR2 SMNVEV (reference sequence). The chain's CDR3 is CASSSTGNDEAFF. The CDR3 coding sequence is TGTGCCAGCAGTTCGACAGGGAATGATGAAGCTTTCTTT.

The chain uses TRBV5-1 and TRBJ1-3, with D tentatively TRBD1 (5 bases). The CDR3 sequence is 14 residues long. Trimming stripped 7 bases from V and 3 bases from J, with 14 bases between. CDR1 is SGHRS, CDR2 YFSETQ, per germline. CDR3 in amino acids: CASCVGPGGNTIYF. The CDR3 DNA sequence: TGCGCCAGCTGTGTGGGGCCCGGTGGAAACACCATATATTTT.

The CDR3 protein is CASSQTGRDVAFF. CDR3 in DNA: TGTGCCAGCAGCCAGACAGGGCGGGATGTAGCTTTCTTT. V gene TRBV7-2 combines with J gene TRBJ1-1; 7 bases fit TRBD1. The V and J ends lost 5 bases and 10 bases, in that order; junction bases with no gene match: 10. CDR1 SGHTA and CDR2 FQGNSA come from the germline V gene. This CDR3 is built from 13 residues.

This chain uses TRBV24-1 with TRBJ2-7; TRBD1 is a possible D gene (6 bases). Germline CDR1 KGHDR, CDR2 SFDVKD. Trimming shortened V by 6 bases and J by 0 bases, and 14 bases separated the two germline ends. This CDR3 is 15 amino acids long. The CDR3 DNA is TGTGCCACCAGTCATTCAGGGACAAGCTCCTACGAGCAGTACGTC. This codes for CATSHSGTSSYEQYV.

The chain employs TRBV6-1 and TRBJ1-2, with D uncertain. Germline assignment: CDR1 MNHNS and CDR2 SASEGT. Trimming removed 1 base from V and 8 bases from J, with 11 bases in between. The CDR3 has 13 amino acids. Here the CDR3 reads CASSEGPGRGYTF. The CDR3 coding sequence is TGTGCCAGCAGTGAAGGGCCAGGCCGGGGCTACACCTTC.

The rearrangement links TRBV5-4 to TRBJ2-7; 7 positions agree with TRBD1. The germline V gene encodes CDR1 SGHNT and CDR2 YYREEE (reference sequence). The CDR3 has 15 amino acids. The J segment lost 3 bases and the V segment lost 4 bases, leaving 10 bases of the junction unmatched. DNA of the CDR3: TGTGCCAGCAGCCTACCCGGGACAGTTTTCTACGAGCAGTACTTC. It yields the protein CASSLPGTVFYEQYF.

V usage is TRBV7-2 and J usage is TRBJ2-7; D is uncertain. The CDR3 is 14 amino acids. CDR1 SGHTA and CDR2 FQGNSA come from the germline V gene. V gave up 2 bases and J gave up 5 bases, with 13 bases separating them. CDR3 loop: CASSLQVFPNEQYF. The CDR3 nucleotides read TGTGCCAGCAGCTTACAGGTATTTCCCAACGAGCAGTACTTC.

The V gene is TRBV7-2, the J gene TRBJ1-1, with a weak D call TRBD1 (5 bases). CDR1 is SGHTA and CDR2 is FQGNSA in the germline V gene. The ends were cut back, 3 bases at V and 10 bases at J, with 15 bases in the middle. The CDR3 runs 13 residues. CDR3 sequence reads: CASSFQGTVGAFF. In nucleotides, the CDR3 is TGTGCCAGCAGCTTTCAGGGAACAGTAGGAGCTTTCTTT. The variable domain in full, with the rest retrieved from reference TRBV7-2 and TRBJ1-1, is GAGVSQSPSNKVTEKGKDVELRCDPISGHTALYWYRQSLGQGLEFLIYFQGNSAPDKSGLPSDRFSAERTGGSVSTLTIQRTQQEDSAVYLCASSFQGTVGAFFGQGTRLTVV.

CDR3 protein: CASTLSGNTIYF. For the CDR3, the DNA is TGTGCCAGCACCCTCTCTGGAAACACCATATATTTT. The chain couples TRBV9 to TRBJ1-3; no clear D gene. Trimming cost V 6 bases and J 0 bases, with 4 bases left between them. Germline CDR1 is SGDLS and CDR2 is YYNGEE. The CDR3 is made up of 12 amino acids.

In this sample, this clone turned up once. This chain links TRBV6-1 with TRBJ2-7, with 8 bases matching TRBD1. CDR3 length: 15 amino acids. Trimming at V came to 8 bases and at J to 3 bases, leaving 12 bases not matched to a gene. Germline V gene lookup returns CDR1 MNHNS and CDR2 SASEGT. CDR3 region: CASRNPGQGVYEQYF. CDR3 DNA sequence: TGTGCCAGCCGCAACCCAGGACAGGGTGTCTACGAGCAGTACTTC.

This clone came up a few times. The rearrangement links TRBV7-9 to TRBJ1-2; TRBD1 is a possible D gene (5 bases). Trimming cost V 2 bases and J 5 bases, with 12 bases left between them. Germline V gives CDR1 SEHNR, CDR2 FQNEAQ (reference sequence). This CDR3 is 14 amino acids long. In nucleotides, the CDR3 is TGTGCCAGCAGCTTAAGACAGACAGATTATGGCTACACCTTC. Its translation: CASSLRQTDYGYTF.